This TCR beta chain was sequenced for a study of blood T cell repertoires in COVID-19. Study details: Whether acute or convalescent, the COVID-19 samples came from the United States, Italy and Spain.

About this clone: This specimen includes other DNA sequences encoding the same CDR3.

Cohort placement rested on clinical history that participants reported themselves. The table came from immunoSEQ multiplex PCR; TCRdb's copy has only in-frame clones and leaves some out. The sample records hundreds of thousands of clones, 85% being singletons. The CDR3 sequence is 13 residues long. Germline assignment: CDR1 SGHVS and CDR2 FQNEAQ. V lost 4 bases to trimming and J lost 6 bases, with 13 bases between them. The sequence derives from a man in his forties or fifties who had recovered from COVID-19. The specimen was PBMCs or T cells enriched from blood (not recorded which). The chain is built from TRBV7-8 and TRBJ2-7, with TRBD1 as a possible D gene (6 bases). The CDR3 is CASSSKQGREQYF. The CDR3 DNA reads as TGTGCCAGCAGCTCCAAACAGGGCCGCGAGCAGTACTTC.